The entry below describes one TCR beta chain. Its matching antigen is unknown. These data are taken from a study of blood T cells in healthy people across ages. Study observations and caveats: Naive CD4+ cell counts and diversity both ran higher in long-lived than in aged donors. The recorded TCR beta diversity per million T cells decreased in a roughly linear manner with age.

V was pared by 2 bases and J by 1 base, with 2 bases of the junction left unmatched. The CDR3 extends over 17 amino acids. CDR1 is SGHTA and CDR2 is FQGNSA in the germline V gene. A second PCR, run for roughly 7 to 12 cycles, used a sample-barcoded 5' primer plus a J-beta primer mix. Every cDNA was tagged by a template-switch adaptor with 12 random nucleotides. Any given sample supplied a minimum of 2.5 million CDR3-containing paired-end reads. MiXCR, applied by TCRdb to the 5' RACE reads, yields one record per CDR3 protein. The data show around 790,000 distinct CDR3 sequences, roughly 44% seen once. The TCR sequence derives from a man in his sixties in good health. The sequencing sample was made of blood. The rearrangement joins TRBV7-2 to TRBJ2-1; TRBD2 aligns across 13 bases. The CDR3 here is CASSLQTSGGSYNEQFF. CDR3 in DNA: TGTGCCAGCAGCTTACAGACTAGCGGGGGGTCCTACAATGAGCAGTTCTTC.